Below are 3 T cell receptor beta chains sequenced from a single sample in a study of neurological immune-mediated disorders. Using its own MiXCR run on the 5' RACE reads, TCRdb lists one record per CDR3 protein. The profile shows about 55,000 distinct CDR3 sequences, about 4% of them singletons. The sample taken for sequencing was PBMCs. These receptors all come from a middle-aged man with multiple sclerosis.

Ten or more counts support this clonotype. The chain combines TRBV14 with TRBJ2-7, with 10 positions matching TRBD2. V lost 0 bases to trimming and J lost 6 bases; unmatched junction nucleotides: 11. Germline V gene lookup returns CDR1 SGHDN and CDR2 FVKESK. This CDR3 has 17 amino acids. The CDR3 bases are TGTGCCAGCAGCCAAGATGGTATGGGACTAGCGCTTAGCGAGCAGTACTTC. Translated: CASSQDGMGLALSEQYF.

Comment on this clonotype: It may be a read error: a sequence one base away is much more abundant. V is TRBV4-2 and J is TRBJ2-3, with 9 nucleotides matching TRBD1. The CDR3 is 15 amino acids. CDR1 is LGHNA and CDR2 is YNFKEQ in the germline V gene. The J segment lost 7 bases and the V segment lost 3 bases, leaving 8 bases of the junction unmatched. The CDR3 protein is CASSQTTGGTYTQYF. CDR3 nucleotide sequence: TGTGCCAGCAGCCAGACGACAGGGGGTACATATACGCAGTATTTT.

For this clonotype: The CDR3 end shows no conserved phenylalanine or tryptophan, and so a read error is likely. The chain uses TRBV10-3 and TRBJ2-3, with TRBD2 matching over 13 bases. V was pared by 6 bases and J by 6 bases, with 3 bases of the junction left unmatched. Germline values: CDR1 ENHRY, CDR2 SYGVKD. The CDR3 consists of 14 residues. The CDR3 sequence: CAISPGLAGDTQYN. The CDR3 DNA follows: TGTGCCATCAGCCCGGGACTAGCGGGGGATACGCAGTATAAT.